The clone carrying this T cell receptor (beta chain) showed up many times. CDR3 regions were amplified by Arm-PCR using iRepertoire HTBI primers to build TCR beta libraries. One entry per CDR3 protein results from TCRdb running MiXCR on the multiplex PCR reads. The repertoire holds roughly 420,000 distinct CDR3 sequences, with about 16% as singletons. This specimen belongs to a study of regulatory T cells in long-lasting Graves disease. Stated time point: newly diagnosed GD, antithyroid drugs for less than 3 months. RNA isolated from PBMCs was used to make the TCR library. Trimming took 2 bases from V and 8 from J, leaving 6 bases between them. The CDR3 has 11 amino acids. Germline V gives CDR1 GTSNPN, CDR2 SVGIG (reference sequence). These same records also appear under a second study, on T cells in Graves' hyperthyroidism and ophthalmopathy.

The J gene is TRBJ1-4, the V gene TRBV30; D gene ambiguous. This sequence was found in a woman aged 25-40 years with Graves disease. The sequencing used peripheral blood mononuclear cells (PBMCs), collected at new diagnosis, from a patient treated with antithyroid drugs. The CDR3 nucleotides are TGTGCCTGGAGTCCTAGGGAAAAACTGTTTTTT. Translating gives CAWSPREKLFF.